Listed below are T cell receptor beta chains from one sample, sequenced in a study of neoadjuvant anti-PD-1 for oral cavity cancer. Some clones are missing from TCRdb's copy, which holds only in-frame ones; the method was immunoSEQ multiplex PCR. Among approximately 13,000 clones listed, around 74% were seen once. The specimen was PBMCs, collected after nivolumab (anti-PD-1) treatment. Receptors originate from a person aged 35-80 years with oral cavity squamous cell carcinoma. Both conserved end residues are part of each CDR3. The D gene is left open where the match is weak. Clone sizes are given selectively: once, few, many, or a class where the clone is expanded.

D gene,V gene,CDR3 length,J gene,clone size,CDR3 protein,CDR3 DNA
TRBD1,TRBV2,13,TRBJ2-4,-,CASSEGTGIIQYF,TGTGCCAGCAGTGAAGGGACAGGAATCATTCAGTACTTC
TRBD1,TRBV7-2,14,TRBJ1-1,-,CASSYGGQGVFAFF,TGTGCCAGCAGCTACGGGGGGCAGGGGGTTTTTGCTTTCTTT
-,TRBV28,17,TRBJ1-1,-,CASSFMRIPPSNTEAFF,TGTGCCAGCAGTTTTATGAGGATCCCCCCATCGAACACTGAAGCTTTCTTT
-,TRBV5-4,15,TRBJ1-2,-,CASSFIEQGSHGYTF,TGTGCCAGCAGCTTTATCGAGCAGGGAAGCCATGGCTACACCTTC
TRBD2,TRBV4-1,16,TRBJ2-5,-,CASSHELAGGSGTQYF,TGCGCCAGCAGCCATGAACTAGCGGGAGGGTCGGGGACCCAGTACTTC
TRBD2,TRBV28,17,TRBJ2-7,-,CASTGDYAGPSSYEQYF,TGTGCCAGCACCGGGGACTATGCCGGGCCGTCGTCCTACGAGCAGTACTTC
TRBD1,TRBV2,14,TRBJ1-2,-,CASSAGQGSYGYTF,TGTGCCAGCAGTGCTGGACAGGGTTCCTATGGCTACACCTTC
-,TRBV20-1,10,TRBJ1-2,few,CSVRGVGYTF,TGCAGTGTCCGGGGGGTCGGCTACACCTTC
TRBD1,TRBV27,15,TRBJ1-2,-,CASSFSDRLNYGYTF,TGTGCCAGCAGTTTCTCGGACAGGCTGAACTATGGCTACACCTTC
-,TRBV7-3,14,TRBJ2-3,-,CASSLRVSTDTQYF,TGTGCCAGCAGCTTAAGAGTTAGCACAGATACGCAGTATTTT
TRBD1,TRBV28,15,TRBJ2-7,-,CASSPTGGGGYEQYF,TGTGCCAGCAGTCCGACAGGGGGAGGGGGCTACGAGCAGTACTTC
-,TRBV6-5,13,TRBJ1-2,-,CASSPRNGYGYTF,TGTGCCAGCAGTCCAAGGAACGGCTATGGCTACACCTTC
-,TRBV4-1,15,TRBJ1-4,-,CASSQWGPLGEKLFF,TGCGCCAGCAGCCAGTGGGGGCCGCTCGGGGAAAAACTGTTTTTT
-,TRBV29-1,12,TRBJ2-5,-,CSAGRLQETQYF,TGCAGCGCTGGGCGCTTACAAGAGACCCAGTACTTC
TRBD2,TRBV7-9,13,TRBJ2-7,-,CASQLAGVEEQYF,TGTGCCAGCCAACTAGCGGGAGTAGAAGAGCAGTACTTC
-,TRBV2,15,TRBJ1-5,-,CASSAGGPTNQPQHF,TGTGCCAGCAGTGCCGGGGGGCCTACTAATCAGCCCCAGCATTTT
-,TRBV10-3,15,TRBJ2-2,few,CAISESSVDTGELFF,TGTGCCATCAGTGAGTCTAGCGTAGACACCGGGGAGCTGTTTTTT
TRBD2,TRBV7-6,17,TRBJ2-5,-,CASSLVGLAGGRETQYF,TGTGCCAGCAGCTTAGTGGGACTAGCGGGAGGGCGGGAGACCCAGTACTTC
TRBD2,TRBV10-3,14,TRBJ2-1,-,CAISPGTSGNEQFF,TGTGCCATCAGTCCCGGGACTAGCGGCAATGAGCAGTTCTTC
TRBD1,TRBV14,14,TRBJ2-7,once,CASSPGQGVHEQYF,TGTGCCAGCAGCCCAGGTCAGGGGGTCCACGAGCAGTACTTC
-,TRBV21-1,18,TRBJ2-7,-,CASSKAVTSGPSSYEQYF,TGTGCCAGCAGCAAAGCGGTAACTAGCGGGCCGAGCTCCTACGAGCAGTACTTC
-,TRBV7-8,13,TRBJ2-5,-,CASSWGRGETQYF,TGTGCCAGCAGCTGGGGGCGAGGGGAGACCCAGTACTTC
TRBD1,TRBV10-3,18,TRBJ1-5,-,CAIGSGTGNEYGNQPQHF,TGTGCCATCGGATCAGGGACAGGCAACGAATATGGCAATCAGCCCCAGCATTTT
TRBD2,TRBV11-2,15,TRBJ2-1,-,CASNRGSAGGNEQFF,TGTGCCAGCAACCGCGGGAGCGCCGGTGGCAATGAGCAGTTCTTC
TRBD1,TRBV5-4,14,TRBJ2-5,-,CASSSRDREKTQYF,TGTGCCAGCAGCTCTCGGGACAGGGAAAAGACCCAGTACTTC
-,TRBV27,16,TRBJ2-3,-,CASSSRTPGSTDTQYF,TGTGCCAGCAGTTCGCGGACACCCGGCTCCACAGATACGCAGTATTTT
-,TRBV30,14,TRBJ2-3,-,CAWSEGSFTDTQYF,TGTGCCTGGAGCGAGGGATCATTCACAGATACGCAGTATTTT
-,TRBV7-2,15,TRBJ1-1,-,CASSLDGHRGTEAFF,TGTGCCAGCAGCTTAGACGGACACCGAGGGACTGAAGCTTTCTTT
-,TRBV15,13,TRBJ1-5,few,CATSRGVNQPQHF,TGTGCCACCAGCAGGGGCGTCAATCAGCCCCAGCATTTT
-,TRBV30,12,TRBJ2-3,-,CAWSVPVFSQYF,TGTGCCTGGAGCGTACCCGTGTTTTCGCAGTATTTT
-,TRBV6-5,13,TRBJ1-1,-,CASSARENTEAFF,TGTGCCAGCAGCGCCAGGGAGAACACTGAAGCTTTCTTT
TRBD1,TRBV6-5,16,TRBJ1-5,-,CASSSAATGVRQPQHF,TGTGCCAGCAGTTCCGCCGCGACAGGGGTGAGACAGCCCCAGCATTTT
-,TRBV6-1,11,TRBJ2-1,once,CATRDYNEQFF,TGTGCCACCCGGGACTACAATGAGCAGTTCTTC
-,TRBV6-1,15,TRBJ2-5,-,CASSEPAGAGETQYF,TGTGCCAGCAGTGAACCGGCGGGGGCGGGGGAGACCCAGTACTTC
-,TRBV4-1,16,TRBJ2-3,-,CASSQESRVRTDTQYF,TGCGCCAGCAGCCAAGAGAGCAGGGTCCGCACAGATACGCAGTATTTT
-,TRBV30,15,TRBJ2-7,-,CAWSGTRDISYEQYF,TGTGCCTGGAGTGGGACCCGGGACATTTCCTACGAGCAGTACTTC
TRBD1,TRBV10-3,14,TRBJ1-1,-,CAISGGQGDTEAFF,TGTGCCATCAGTGGCGGACAGGGGGACACTGAAGCTTTCTTT
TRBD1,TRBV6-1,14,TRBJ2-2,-,CASMRTGGTGELFF,TGTGCCAGCATGAGGACAGGGGGCACCGGGGAGCTGTTTTTT
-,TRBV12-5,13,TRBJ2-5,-,CASGLGQQETQYF,TGTGCTAGTGGTTTGGGACAGCAAGAGACCCAGTACTTC
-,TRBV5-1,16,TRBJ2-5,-,CASSLATGSRQETQYF,TGCGCCAGCAGCTTGGCCACGGGGTCCCGGCAAGAGACCCAGTACTTC